This is a list of T cell receptor beta chains from one sample in a study of T cell repertoires in cytomegalovirus infection. TCRdb re-called the reads with MiXCR, one entry per CDR3 protein. The sample lists some 240,000 distinct CDR3 sequences, about 17% occurring once. Sequencing was carried out using CD8+ T cells from PBMCs. These receptors were obtained from a human donor in good health (CMV status not recorded). Some clones in this sample may be carry-over from other donors' samples. Both conserved end residues are part of each CDR3. The order of the fields is CDR3 protein, V gene, D gene, clone size. D genes are given only for firm matches. Some rows have no size entry. The others give once, few or many, or a class for an expanded clone.

CDR3: CASTDVGGELFF; V: TRBV2; D: -; size: few
CDR3: CASSFGQGLQPQHF; V: TRBV7-2; D: TRBD1; size: many
CDR3: CASSTTGLSSGNTIYF; V: TRBV7-2; D: TRBD1; size: many
CDR3: CASSQAGVMGNQPQHF; V: TRBV4-1; D: -; size: few
CDR3: CASSGWGGTDTQYF; V: TRBV2; D: -; size: -
CDR3: CASSLVLAGGQKQFF; V: TRBV5-8; D: TRBD2; size: -
CDR3: CASSIDKLEAFF; V: TRBV6-2/TRBV6-3; D: -; size: few
CDR3: CASSRDRVFAQPQHF; V: TRBV28; D: TRBD1; size: -
CDR3: CASSLRTGSENTIYF; V: TRBV28; D: TRBD1; size: -
CDR3: CASSPRGSGVRETQYF; V: TRBV6-2/TRBV6-3; D: -; size: -
CDR3: CASSQRTASSQETQYF; V: TRBV4-1; D: -; size: -
CDR3: CASSAVPTGYEKLFF; V: TRBV7-8; D: TRBD1; size: few
CDR3: CASAGAATNEKLFF; V: TRBV2; D: -; size: few
CDR3: CASSIDLGTGGYEQYF; V: TRBV19; D: TRBD1; size: few
CDR3: CASSFGAGGLKGTEAFF; V: TRBV7-2; D: TRBD1; size: many
CDR3: CASSVTENYGYTF; V: TRBV28; D: -; size: many
CDR3: CASSLLVFGSQNTEAFF; V: TRBV7-2; D: -; size: many
CDR3: CASSRDSLSYEQYF; V: TRBV6-2/TRBV6-3; D: -; size: -
CDR3: CSVEDRTGYGYTF; V: TRBV29-1; D: TRBD1; size: -
CDR3: CSVEVLLSVDEQFF; V: TRBV29-1; D: -; size: -
CDR3: CASSLFGTGELFF; V: TRBV13; D: -; size: once
CDR3: CASSPGVAGYTF; V: TRBV7-8; D: -; size: many
CDR3: CASSLAGLGHQPQHF; V: TRBV7-9; D: -; size: -
CDR3: CSVEDAYPGAPRPDTQYF; V: TRBV29-1; D: -; size: once
CDR3: CASSLTRGATNEKLFF; V: TRBV28; D: TRBD1; size: few
CDR3: CASGFQPQTGGTEAFF; V: TRBV12-5; D: TRBD1; size: -
CDR3: CASSLDVGAGGNEQYF; V: TRBV7-2; D: TRBD2; size: many
CDR3: CSVEIGGGAFF; V: TRBV29-1; D: -; size: -
CDR3: CASSASGRRSGNTIYF; V: TRBV7-2; D: -; size: many
CDR3: CASSFEQGANYNEQFF; V: TRBV7-9; D: TRBD1; size: few
CDR3: CASSLVDGDQPQHF; V: TRBV5-6; D: -; size: few
CDR3: CASSPRLTEGPDEKLFF; V: TRBV12-3/TRBV12-4; D: -; size: -
CDR3: CASGGLNNEQFF; V: TRBV4-1; D: -; size: -
CDR3: CASSPGQGVTGELFF; V: TRBV7-6; D: TRBD1; size: many
CDR3: CASSQHQGSDEQYF; V: TRBV4-1; D: -; size: many
CDR3: CASSYYLEKLFF; V: TRBV7-8; D: -; size: many
CDR3: CASSVGSGGRENTEAFF; V: TRBV9; D: -; size: few
CDR3: CASSEWGVGTEAFF; V: TRBV2; D: -; size: -
CDR3: CASSSLGRVSYGYTF; V: TRBV7-8; D: -; size: many
CDR3: CASSLDGTHDQPQHF; V: TRBV5-1; D: -; size: few
CDR3: CASSPGTNTYEQYF; V: TRBV7-2; D: -; size: many
CDR3: CASSFRTSGSSYEQYF; V: TRBV28; D: TRBD2; size: many
CDR3: CASSSYSGANTGELFF; V: TRBV7-6; D: TRBD2; size: many
CDR3: CASSLSGTPGRGEQFF; V: TRBV6-2/TRBV6-3; D: -; size: many
CDR3: CATSDSQGYEQYF; V: TRBV24-1; D: -; size: many
CDR3: CASSEGHSNQPQHF; V: TRBV6-1; D: -; size: many
CDR3: CASSIDGVGAAPNTEAFF; V: TRBV19; D: -; size: -
CDR3: CASSLAAGPYEQYF; V: TRBV7-9; D: -; size: few
CDR3: CASSAGTVYGYTF; V: TRBV7-9; D: TRBD1; size: many
CDR3: CASSRDRETDTQYF; V: TRBV28; D: TRBD1; size: -
CDR3: CASSSVGRGETQYF; V: TRBV12-3/TRBV12-4; D: TRBD2; size: -
CDR3: CSVEDHDRGPYEQYF; V: TRBV29-1; D: TRBD1; size: few